The 13 T cell receptor beta chains presented below share a single source sample, sequenced in a study of T cell responses to AZD1222 COVID-19 vaccine. Profiled with immunoSEQ multiplex PCR; TCRdb holds only in-frame clones, not every one. In the table there are 80,000 or so clones, more than 90% of which are singletons. The sample here was peripheral blood, taken on day 0 of AZD1222 vaccination. The receptors here all came from an adult in good health.

This clone has only one observation. V and J are TRBV3-1 (or the pseudogene TRBV3-2) and TRBJ1-2; 8 bases map to TRBD1. Germline CDR1 is LGHDT and CDR2 is YNNKEL (reference sequence). V was clipped by 4 bases and J by 7 bases; unmatched bases: 5. The CDR3 is 13 residues long. The CDR3 DNA is TGTGCCAGCAGCCGGACAGGGTGGTCTGGCTACACCTTC. This gives the protein CASSRTGWSGYTF.

The chain has TRBV3-1 (or the pseudogene TRBV3-2) and TRBJ1-5; TRBD1 might be the D (5 bases). From germline, CDR1 is LGHDT and CDR2 YNNKEL (reference sequence). The CDR3 has 13 amino acids. V lost 5 bases and J 5 bases, leaving 10 bases between the germline ends. The CDR3: CASSETDYQPQHF. The DNA for the CDR3 is TGTGCCAGCAGCGAGACAGATTATCAGCCCCAGCATTTT.

J is TRBJ1-2 and V is TRBV6-5, with D tentatively TRBD1 (5 bases). Germline CDR1 is MNHEY and CDR2 is SVGAGI. The V end was cut by 5 bases, the J end by 7 bases, with 11 bases between. The CDR3 spans 12 residues. This chain's CDR3 is CASSLWTTGYTF. The CDR3 coding sequence is TGTGCCAGCAGTCTATGGACAACTGGCTACACCTTC.

The rearrangement joins TRBV19 to TRBJ1-5; D remains unclear. In germline, CDR1 is LNHDA, CDR2 SQIVND (reference sequence). Between the trimmed V and J ends, which lost 7 bases and 2 bases, there was a span of 18 bases. This CDR3 comprises 16 residues. CDR3 in DNA: TGTGCCAGTAAATTGGGTGATTTGGGTGGCAATCAGCCCCAGCATTTT. Translation: CASKLGDLGGNQPQHF.

In DNA form, the CDR3 reads TGTGCCAGCAGCTCCTCGGACTACCTCTATGGCTACACCTTC. It encodes CASSSSDYLYGYTF. V is TRBV7-9 and J is TRBJ1-2; no definite D call. V shed 4 bases and J shed 4 bases, with 13 bases lying between them. The CDR3 consists of 14 residues. Looked up from germline, CDR1 is SEHNR and CDR2 is FQNEAQ (reference sequence).

The gene calls are TRBV28 and TRBJ1-5, with 9 bases fitting TRBD1. Germline V gene data show CDR1 as MDHEN and CDR2 as SYDVKM. With 6 bases clipped from V and 2 bases from J, the junction kept 5 bases outside the gene matches. The CDR3 is made up of 15 amino acids. CDR3 in amino acids: CASRTGGQGNQPQHF. The CDR3 nucleotides are TGTGCCAGCAGAACAGGGGGCCAGGGCAATCAGCCCCAGCATTTT.

The rearrangement links TRBV11-2 to TRBJ2-5; 7 nucleotides agree with TRBD2. The trim removed 5 bases at V and 5 bases at J, leaving 17 bases unmatched. The CDR3 spans 17 residues. Germline CDR1 and CDR2: SGHAT and FQNNGV. The CDR3 region has the DNA TGTGCCAGCAGCCAAACACTCAGCGGGGACCTCCGGGAGACCCAGTACTTC. Translated, it gives CASSQTLSGDLRETQYF.

This clone was detected a few times. The chain links TRBV19 to TRBJ1-5, with D possibly matching TRBD1 (5 bases). There are 14 residues in the CDR3. Trimming left V 8 bases short and J 0 bases short, with 11 bases between. Per the germline V gene, CDR1 is LNHDA and CDR2 is SQIVND (reference sequence). The chain's CDR3 is CASSRQISNQPQHF. CDR3 DNA: TGTGCCAGTTCAAGACAGATTAGCAATCAGCCCCAGCATTTT.

This sequence joins TRBV28 and TRBJ2-7, with 7 bases fitting TRBD1. The V segment lost 9 bases and the J segment 1 base; nucleotides outside the gene matches: 12. Germline V gene lookup returns CDR1 MDHEN and CDR2 SYDVKM. The CDR3 is 15 residues long. The chain's CDR3 is CARNPDRAYSYEQYF. CDR3 in DNA: TGTGCCAGAAACCCAGACAGGGCCTATTCCTACGAGCAGTACTTC.

The chain couples TRBV10-3 to TRBJ1-3, with D maybe TRBD1 (5 bases). Germline loops: CDR1 ENHRY, CDR2 SYGVKD. The CDR3 loop spans 15 amino acids. Deletions cut 4 bases from V and 0 bases from J, with 10 bases between. CDR3 DNA: TGTGCCATCAGTGGTCAGGGAACCTCTGGAAACACCATATATTTT. Its translation: CAISGQGTSGNTIYF.

The chain joins TRBV11-2 to TRBJ1-1; 7 bases line up with TRBD1. The CDR3 is 14 amino acids. Germline values: CDR1 SGHAT, CDR2 FQNNGV. Trimming removed 3 bases from V and 3 bases from J; junction bases left unmatched: 4. The CDR3 DNA sequence: TGTGCCAGCAGCTTGTCAGGGGGTGACACTGAAGCTTTCTTT. It specifies CASSLSGGDTEAFF.

The chain has TRBV5-5 and TRBJ1-5; 7 bases map to TRBD1. V lost 4 bases and J lost 8; bases outside the gene matches: 6. This CDR3 spans 13 amino acids. CDR1 is SGHKS, CDR2 YYEKEE, per germline (reference sequence). CDR3 residues: CASSHTGEKPQHF. The CDR3 bases are TGTGCCAGCAGCCATACAGGGGAGAAGCCCCAGCATTTT.

The V call is TRBV5-1, the J call TRBJ2-3; 7 nucleotides line up with TRBD1. Losses at the gene ends were 3 bases for V and 3 bases for J; bases not matched to a gene: 4. The germline CDR1 and CDR2 sequences are SGHRS and YFSETQ. The CDR3 length is 14 residues. CDR3 DNA: TGCGCCAGCAGCTCACAGGGGTCGACAGATACGCAGTATTTT. Encoded protein: CASSSQGSTDTQYF.